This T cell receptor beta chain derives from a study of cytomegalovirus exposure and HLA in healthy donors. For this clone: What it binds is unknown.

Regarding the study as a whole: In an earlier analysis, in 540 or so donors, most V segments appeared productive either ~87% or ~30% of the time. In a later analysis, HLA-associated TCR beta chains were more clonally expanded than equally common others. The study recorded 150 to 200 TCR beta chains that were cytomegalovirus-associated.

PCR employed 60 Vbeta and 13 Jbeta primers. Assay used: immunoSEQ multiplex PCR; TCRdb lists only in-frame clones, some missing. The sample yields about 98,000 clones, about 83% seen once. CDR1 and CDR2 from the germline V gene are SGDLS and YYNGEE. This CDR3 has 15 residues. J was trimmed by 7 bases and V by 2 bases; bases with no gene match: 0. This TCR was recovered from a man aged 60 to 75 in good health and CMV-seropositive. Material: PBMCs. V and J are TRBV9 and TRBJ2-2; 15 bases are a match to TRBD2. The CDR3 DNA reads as TGTGCCAGCAGCGTGGGACTAGCGGGGGGCGGGGAGCTGTTTTTT. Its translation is CASSVGLAGGGELFF.